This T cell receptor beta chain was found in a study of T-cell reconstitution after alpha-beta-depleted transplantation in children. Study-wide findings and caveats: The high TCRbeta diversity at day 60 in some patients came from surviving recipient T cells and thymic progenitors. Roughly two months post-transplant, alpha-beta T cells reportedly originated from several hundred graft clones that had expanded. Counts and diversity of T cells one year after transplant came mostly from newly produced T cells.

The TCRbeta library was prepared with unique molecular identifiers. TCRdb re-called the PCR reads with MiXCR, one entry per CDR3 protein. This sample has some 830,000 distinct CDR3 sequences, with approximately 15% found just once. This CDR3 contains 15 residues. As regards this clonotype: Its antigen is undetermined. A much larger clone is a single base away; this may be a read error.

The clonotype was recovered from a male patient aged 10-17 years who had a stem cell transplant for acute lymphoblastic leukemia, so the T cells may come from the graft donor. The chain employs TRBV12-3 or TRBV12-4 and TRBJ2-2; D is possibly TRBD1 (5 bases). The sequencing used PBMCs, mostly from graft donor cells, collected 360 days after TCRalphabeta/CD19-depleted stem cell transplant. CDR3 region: CASNLNRPNTGELFF. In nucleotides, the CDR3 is TGTGCCAGCAATTTAAACAGGCCGAACACCGGGGAGCTGTTTTTT.